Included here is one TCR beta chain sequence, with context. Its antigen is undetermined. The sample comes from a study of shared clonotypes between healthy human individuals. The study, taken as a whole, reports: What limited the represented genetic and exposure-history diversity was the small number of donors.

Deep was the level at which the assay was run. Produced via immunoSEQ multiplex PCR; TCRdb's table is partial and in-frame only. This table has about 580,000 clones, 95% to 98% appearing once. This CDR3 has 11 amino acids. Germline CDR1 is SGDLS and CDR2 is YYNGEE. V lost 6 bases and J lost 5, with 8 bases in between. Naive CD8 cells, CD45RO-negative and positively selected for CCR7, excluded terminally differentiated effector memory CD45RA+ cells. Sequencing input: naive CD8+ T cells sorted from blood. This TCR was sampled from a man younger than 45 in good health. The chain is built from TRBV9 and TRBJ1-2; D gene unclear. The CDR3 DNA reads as TGTGCCAGCATGTCGGGATATGGCTACACCTTC. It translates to CASMSGYGYTF.